This T cell receptor beta chain was sequenced during a study of early T cells in non-severe SARS-CoV-2 infection. Via MiXCR, TCRdb re-called the 5' RACE reads, giving one row per CDR3 protein. Of tens of thousands of distinct CDR3 sequences in the sample, about 12% were seen once. This clonotype was counted at least ten times. This CDR3 comprises 13 residues. From germline, CDR1 is MNHNS and CDR2 SASEGT. V was clipped by 6 bases and J by 7 bases, with 16 bases between them. Sequenced material: whole blood. The chain employs TRBV6-1 and TRBJ2-7; D might be TRBD1 (5 bases). This TCR derives from an adult who was a healthcare worker with PCR-confirmed SARS-CoV-2 infection or an uninfected control (not recorded which). The CDR3 protein is CASSPTWGGEQYF. The CDR3 region has the DNA TGTGCCAGCAGCCCCACCTGGGGCGGAGAGCAGTACTTC.